The T cell receptor (beta chain) under discussion was sequenced for a study of T cells expressing NK-cell markers. Researchers built TCR beta cDNA using 5'RACE template switching with UMIs. For each CDR3 protein, TCRdb gives one entry from its re-call of the 5' RACE reads, without DNA. The sample totals around 260,000 distinct CDR3 sequences. As for this clonotype: The antigen is unknown.

The CDR3 contains 15 residues. The germline gives CDR1 MNHNS, CDR2 SASEGT. Findings and caveats of the study: Certain NKG2C+ T cell clones were expanded, and their HCMV specificity remained unclear. Of the CD8+ T cell pool in five or six donors, about 1.0-7.5% was accounted for by dominant NKG2C+ clonotypes.

The clonotype comes from a woman between 18 and 70 years old in good health. The chain couples TRBV6-1 to TRBJ1-2. Sequencing was done on a sample of blood T cells: a sorted CD56 or NKG2C T cell subset, CD4+ or CD8+ T cells, or bulk PBMC T cells (not recorded which). The CDR3 loop is CASSEGPTFNYGYTF.